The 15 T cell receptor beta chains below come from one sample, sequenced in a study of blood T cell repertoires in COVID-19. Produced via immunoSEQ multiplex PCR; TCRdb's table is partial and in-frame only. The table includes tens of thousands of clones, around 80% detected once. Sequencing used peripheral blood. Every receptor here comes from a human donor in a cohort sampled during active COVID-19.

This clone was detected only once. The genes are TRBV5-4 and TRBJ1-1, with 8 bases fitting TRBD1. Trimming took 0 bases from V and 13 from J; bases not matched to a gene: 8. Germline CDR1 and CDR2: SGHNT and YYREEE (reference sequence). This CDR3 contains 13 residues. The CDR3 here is CASSLGAGGLGFF. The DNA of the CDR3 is TGTGCCAGCAGCTTGGGGGCAGGGGGCTTGGGTTTCTTT.

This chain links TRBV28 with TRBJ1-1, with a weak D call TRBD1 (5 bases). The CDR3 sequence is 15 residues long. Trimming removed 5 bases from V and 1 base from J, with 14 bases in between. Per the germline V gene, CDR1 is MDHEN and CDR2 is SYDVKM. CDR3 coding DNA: TGTGCCAGCAGTCCCTCAACAGGATCGAACACTGAAGCTTTCTTT. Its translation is CASSPSTGSNTEAFF.

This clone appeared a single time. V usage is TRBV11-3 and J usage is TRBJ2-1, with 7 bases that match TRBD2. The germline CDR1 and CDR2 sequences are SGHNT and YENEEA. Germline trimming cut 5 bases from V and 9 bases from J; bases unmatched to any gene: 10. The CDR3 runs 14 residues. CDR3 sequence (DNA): TGTGCCAGCAGCCCAGGGCGGGAGAGTGGTGAGCAGTTCTTC. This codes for CASSPGRESGEQFF. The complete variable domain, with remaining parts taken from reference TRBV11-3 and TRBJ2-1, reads EAGVVQSPRYKIIEKKQPVAFWCNPISGHNTLYWYLQNLGQGPELLIRYENEEAVDDSQLPKDRFSAERLKGVDSTLKIQPAELGDSAVYLCASSPGRESGEQFFGPGTRLTVL.

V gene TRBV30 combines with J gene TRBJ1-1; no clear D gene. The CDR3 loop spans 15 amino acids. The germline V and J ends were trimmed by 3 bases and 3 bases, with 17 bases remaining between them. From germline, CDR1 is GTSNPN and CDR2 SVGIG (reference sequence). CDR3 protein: CAWRPLTSRDTEAFF. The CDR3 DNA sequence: TGTGCCTGGAGACCTCTCACATCCCGTGACACTGAAGCTTTCTTT.

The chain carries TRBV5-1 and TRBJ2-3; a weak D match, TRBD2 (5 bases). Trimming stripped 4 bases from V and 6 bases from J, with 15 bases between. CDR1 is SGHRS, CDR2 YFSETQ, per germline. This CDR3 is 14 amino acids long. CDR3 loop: CASSRTPRGDTQYF. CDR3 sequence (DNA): TGCGCCAGCAGCAGGACTCCCCGAGGGGATACGCAGTATTTT.

The CDR3 reads CASSQLRDFREQYF. The CDR3 DNA reads as TGTGCCAGCAGCCAACTCCGGGATTTTCGAGAGCAGTACTTC. The rearrangement uses TRBV3-1 (or the pseudogene TRBV3-2) and TRBJ2-7; TRBD2 is a possible D gene (5 bases). V dropped 2 bases and J dropped 7 bases, with 15 bases sitting between them. The CDR3 spans 14 residues. The germline gives CDR1 LGHDT, CDR2 YNNKEL (reference sequence).

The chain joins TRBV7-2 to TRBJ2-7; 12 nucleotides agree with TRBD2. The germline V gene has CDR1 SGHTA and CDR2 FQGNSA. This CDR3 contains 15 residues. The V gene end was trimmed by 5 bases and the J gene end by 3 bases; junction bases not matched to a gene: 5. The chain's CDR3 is CASSPMTSGSYEQYF. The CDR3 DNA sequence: TGTGCCAGCAGCCCAATGACTAGCGGGAGCTACGAGCAGTACTTC.

This chain's CDR3 is CASSLAGTIFGEQFF. The CDR3 nucleotides read TGTGCCAGCAGTTTAGCGGGAACTATTTTCGGTGAGCAGTTCTTC. The V and J genes are TRBV27 and TRBJ2-1; a weak D match, TRBD2 (6 bases). The CDR3 runs 15 residues. Trimming removed 2 bases from V and 9 bases from J, with 17 bases in between. Germline lookup yields CDR1 MNHEY and CDR2 SMNVEV (reference sequence).

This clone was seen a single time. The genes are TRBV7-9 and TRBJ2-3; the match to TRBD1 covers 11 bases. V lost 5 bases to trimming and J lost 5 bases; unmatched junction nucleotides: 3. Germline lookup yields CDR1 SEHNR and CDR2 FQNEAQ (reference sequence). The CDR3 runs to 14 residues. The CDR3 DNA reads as TGTGCCAGCAGCCGGGGACAGGGGGTAGATACGCAGTATTTT. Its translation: CASSRGQGVDTQYF.

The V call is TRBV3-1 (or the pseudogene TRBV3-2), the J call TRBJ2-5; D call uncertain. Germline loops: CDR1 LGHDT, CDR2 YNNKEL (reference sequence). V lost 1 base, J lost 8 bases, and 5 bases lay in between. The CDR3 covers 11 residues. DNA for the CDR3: TGTGCCAGCAGCCAAGTAGAAACCCAGTACTTC. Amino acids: CASSQVETQYF.

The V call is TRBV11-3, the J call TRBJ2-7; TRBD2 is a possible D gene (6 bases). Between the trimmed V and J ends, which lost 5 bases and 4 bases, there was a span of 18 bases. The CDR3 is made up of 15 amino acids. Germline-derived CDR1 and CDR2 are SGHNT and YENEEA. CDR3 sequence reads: CASSGSARDLYEQYF. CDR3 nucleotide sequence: TGTGCCAGCAGCGGATCGGCGCGGGATTTGTACGAGCAGTACTTC.

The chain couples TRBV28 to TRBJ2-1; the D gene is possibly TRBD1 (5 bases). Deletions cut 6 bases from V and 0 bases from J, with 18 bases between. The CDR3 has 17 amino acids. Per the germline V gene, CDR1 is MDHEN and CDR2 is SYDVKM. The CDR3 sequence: CASRSDSYYSSYNEQFF. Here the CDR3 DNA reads TGTGCCAGCAGATCCGACAGCTACTATTCCTCCTACAATGAGCAGTTCTTC.

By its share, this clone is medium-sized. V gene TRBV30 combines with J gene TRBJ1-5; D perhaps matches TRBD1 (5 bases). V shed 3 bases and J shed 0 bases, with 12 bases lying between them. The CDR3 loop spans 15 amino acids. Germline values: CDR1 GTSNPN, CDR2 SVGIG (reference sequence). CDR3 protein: CAWSADRHSNQPQHF. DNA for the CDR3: TGTGCCTGGAGCGCAGACAGACATAGCAATCAGCCCCAGCATTTT.

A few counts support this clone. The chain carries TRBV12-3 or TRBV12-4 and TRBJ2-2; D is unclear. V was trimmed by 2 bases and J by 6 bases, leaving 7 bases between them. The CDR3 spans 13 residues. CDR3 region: CASSLSGAGELFF. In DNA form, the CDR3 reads TGTGCCAGCAGTTTATCCGGAGCCGGGGAGCTGTTTTTT.

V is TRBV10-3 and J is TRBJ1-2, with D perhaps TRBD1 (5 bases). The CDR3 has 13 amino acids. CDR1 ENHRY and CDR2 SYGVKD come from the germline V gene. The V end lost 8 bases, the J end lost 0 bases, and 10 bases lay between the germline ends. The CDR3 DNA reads TGTGCCATCCGGGGGGGGACTAACTATGGCTACACCTTC. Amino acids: CAIRGGTNYGYTF.